This T cell receptor beta chain was recovered during a study of blood T cell repertoires in COVID-19. Study-wide background: Both acute and convalescent COVID-19 samples were obtained from the United States, Italy and Spain. PBMCs, B-cell-depleted T cells, or T cells provided the cDNA or gDNA that made up the material.

Germline V gives CDR1 LGHNT, CDR2 FRNRAP. V trimming: 5 bases; J trimming: 6 bases; junction bases outside the gene matches: 12. The CDR3 spans 16 residues. Source study methods: Quantification of nucleated cells was approximated via reference gene primer amplification. Clones were read by immunoSEQ multiplex PCR, and TCRdb kept only the in-frame ones, dropping some. That table furnishes V, J and clone size, whereas the DNA furnished D and trimming. The sample carries around 260,000 clones, around 89% recorded once. This clone was seen at least ten times. This sequence was found in a man between 25 and 39 years old with acute or convalescent COVID-19. The specimen sequenced was peripheral blood. The rearrangement uses TRBV12-5 and TRBJ2-5; TRBD2 aligns across 10 bases. CDR3 sequence: CASGPAPLAGRKTQYF. The CDR3 DNA sequence: TGTGCTAGTGGTCCCGCCCCACTAGCGGGACGGAAGACCCAGTACTTC.